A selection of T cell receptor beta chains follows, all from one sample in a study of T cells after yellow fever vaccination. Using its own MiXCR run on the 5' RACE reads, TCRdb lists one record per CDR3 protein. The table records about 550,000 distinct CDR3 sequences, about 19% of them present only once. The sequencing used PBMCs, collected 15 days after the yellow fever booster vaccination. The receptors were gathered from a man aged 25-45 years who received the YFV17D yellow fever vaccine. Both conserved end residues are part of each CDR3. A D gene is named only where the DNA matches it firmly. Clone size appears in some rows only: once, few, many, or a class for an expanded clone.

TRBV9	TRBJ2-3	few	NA	CASSVIAASTDTQYF	TGTGCCAGCAGCGTAATAGCGGCCAGCACAGATACGCAGTATTTT
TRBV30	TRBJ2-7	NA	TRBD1	CAWSVLDRGYHEQYF	TGTGCCTGGAGTGTACTGGACAGGGGTTACCACGAGCAGTACTTC
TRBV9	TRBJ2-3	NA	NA	CASSVRVRTDTQYF	TGTGCCAGCAGCGTCAGGGTTCGCACAGATACGCAGTATTTT
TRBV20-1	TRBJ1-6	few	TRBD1	CSARAPGQGGSPLHF	TGCAGTGCTAGAGCCCCGGGACAGGGAGGATCACCCCTCCACTTT
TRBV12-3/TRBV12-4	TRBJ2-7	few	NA	CAYNRARSYEQYF	TGTGCCTACAACCGGGCTAGATCCTACGAGCAGTACTTC
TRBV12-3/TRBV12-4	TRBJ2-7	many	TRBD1	CASEETGVSYEQYF	TGTGCCAGCGAGGAGACAGGGGTCTCCTACGAGCAGTACTTC
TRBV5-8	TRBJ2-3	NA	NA	CASSHGGGNTDTQYF	TGTGCCAGCAGCCACGGTGGCGGGAACACAGATACGCAGTATTTT
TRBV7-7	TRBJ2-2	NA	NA	CASSPSGGTETWELFF	TGTGCCAGCAGCCCCAGTGGCGGGACGGAGACCTGGGAGCTGTTTTTT
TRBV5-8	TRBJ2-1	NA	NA	CASSLGQMLWGNEQFF	TGTGCCAGCAGCTTGGGACAGATGCTATGGGGCAATGAGCAGTTCTTC
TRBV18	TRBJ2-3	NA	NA	CASSTRTDGTDTQYF	TGTGCCAGCTCAACAAGGACGGACGGCACAGATACGCAGTATTTT
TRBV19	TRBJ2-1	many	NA	CASSPSDRPGEQFF	TGTGCCAGTAGTCCGTCCGACAGGCCAGGGGAGCAGTTCTTC
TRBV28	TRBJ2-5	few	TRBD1	CASSPFGQAEFQETQYF	TGTGCCAGCAGTCCCTTTGGACAGGCCGAATTCCAAGAGACCCAGTACTTC
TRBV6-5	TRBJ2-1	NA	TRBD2	CASSSKLAEAYNEQFF	TGTGCCAGCAGTTCAAAACTAGCGGAGGCCTACAATGAGCAGTTCTTC
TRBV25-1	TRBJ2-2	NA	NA	CASSESQGTNTGELFF	TGTGCCAGCAGTGAATCGCAGGGGACGAACACCGGGGAGCTGTTTTTT
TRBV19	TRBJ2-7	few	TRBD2	CASKRTSGSYEQYF	TGTGCCAGTAAGAGGACTAGCGGTTCCTACGAGCAGTACTTC
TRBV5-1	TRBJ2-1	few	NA	CASSPLGGPGANEQFF	TGCGCCAGCAGCCCGCTGGGGGGGCCAGGGGCCAATGAGCAGTTCTTC
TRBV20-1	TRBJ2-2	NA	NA	CSASGRAGTVNTGELFF	TGCAGTGCCAGCGGCCGGGCGGGGACAGTAAACACCGGGGAGCTGTTTTTT
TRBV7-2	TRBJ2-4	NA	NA	CASSPEGGKGKNIQYF	TGTGCCAGCAGCCCGGAGGGGGGGAAAGGCAAAAACATTCAGTACTTC
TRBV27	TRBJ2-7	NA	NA	CASSLEEGAMYEQYF	TGTGCCAGCAGTTTAGAGGAGGGGGCGATGTACGAGCAGTACTTC
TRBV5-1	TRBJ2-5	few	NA	CASSLGQGRLETQYF	TGCGCCAGCAGCTTGGGGCAGGGGCGCTTGGAGACCCAGTACTTC
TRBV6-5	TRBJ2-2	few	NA	CASSSGHPGELFF	TGTGCCAGCAGTTCCGGACACCCCGGGGAGCTGTTTTTT
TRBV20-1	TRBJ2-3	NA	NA	CSAPGTASVDTQYF	TGCAGTGCCCCCGGGACTGCATCTGTGGATACGCAGTATTTT
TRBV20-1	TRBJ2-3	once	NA	CSATNRVISTDTQYF	TGCAGTGCGACGAACAGGGTGATATCCACAGATACGCAGTATTTT
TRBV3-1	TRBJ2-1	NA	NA	CASSYSLGGLVNEQFF	TGTGCCAGCAGCTACTCTCTTGGGGGGCTTGTAAATGAGCAGTTCTTC
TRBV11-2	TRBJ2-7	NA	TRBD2	CASSLLLAGGPDESYEQYF	TGTGCCAGCAGCTTACTGTTAGCGGGAGGGCCGGATGAGTCCTACGAGCAGTACTTC
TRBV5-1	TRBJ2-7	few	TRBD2	CASSTTGTSGSRSYEQYF	TGCGCCAGCAGCACGACCGGGACTAGCGGGAGCCGCTCCTACGAGCAGTACTTC
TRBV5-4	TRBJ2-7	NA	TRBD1	CASSIGQGTTSYEQYF	TGTGCCAGCAGCATTGGACAGGGAACGACATCCTACGAGCAGTACTTC
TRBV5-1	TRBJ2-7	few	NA	CASSPVGGPNSYEQYF	TGCGCCAGCAGCCCGGTTGGGGGCCCGAACTCCTACGAGCAGTACTTC
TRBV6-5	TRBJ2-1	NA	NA	CASSYSGVVQGQNEQFF	TGTGCCAGCAGTTACTCGGGAGTCGTCCAGGGTCAAAATGAGCAGTTCTTC
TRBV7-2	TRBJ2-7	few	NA	CASSRSEGRLYEQYF	TGTGCCAGCAGCCGGTCTGAAGGGAGATTGTACGAGCAGTACTTC
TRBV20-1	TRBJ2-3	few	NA	CSARRGGTRVLDTQYF	TGCAGTGCTAGAAGGGGGGGTACTAGAGTCCTGGATACGCAGTATTTT
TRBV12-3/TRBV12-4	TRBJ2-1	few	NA	CASSLSRRSQSREFF	TGTGCCAGCAGTTTATCCCGGCGGTCACAAAGCAGAGAGTTCTTC
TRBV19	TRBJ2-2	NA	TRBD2	CASSILTSGSWRTGELFF	TGTGCCAGTAGTATCCTGACTAGCGGGAGTTGGAGAACCGGGGAGCTGTTTTTT
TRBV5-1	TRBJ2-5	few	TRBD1	CASSARQGTQETQYF	TGCGCCAGCAGCGCGAGACAGGGGACCCAAGAGACCCAGTACTTC
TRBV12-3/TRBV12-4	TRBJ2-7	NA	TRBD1	CASSSRDSHYEQYF	TGTGCCAGCAGTTCCCGGGACAGCCACTACGAGCAGTACTTC
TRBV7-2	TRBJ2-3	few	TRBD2	CASSRREGLLNTDTQYF	TGTGCCAGCAGCCGGCGGGAGGGACTGCTAAACACAGATACGCAGTATTTT
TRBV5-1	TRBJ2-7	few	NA	CASSLDTGLEQYF	TGCGCCAGCAGCTTGGACACCGGTTTGGAGCAGTACTTC
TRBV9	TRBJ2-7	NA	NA	CASSWEDSYEQYF	TGTGCCAGCAGCTGGGAGGACTCCTACGAGCAGTACTTC
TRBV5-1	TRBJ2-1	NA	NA	CASSLLATDNEQFF	TGCGCCAGCAGCTTGCTCGCGACAGACAATGAGCAGTTCTTC
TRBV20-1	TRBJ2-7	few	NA	CSASGSTGAHGYEQYF	TGCAGTGCTAGTGGGTCCACAGGCGCCCATGGATACGAGCAGTACTTC
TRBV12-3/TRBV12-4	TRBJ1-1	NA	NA	CASSFQAGANTEAFF	TGTGCCAGCAGTTTTCAGGCAGGGGCAAACACTGAAGCTTTCTTT
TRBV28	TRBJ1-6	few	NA	CASSGVGLGRSYNSPLHF	TGTGCCAGCAGTGGGGTCGGGCTTGGTCGCTCCTATAATTCACCCCTCCACTTT
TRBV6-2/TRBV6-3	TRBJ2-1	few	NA	CASSGGDSSYNEQFF	TGTGCCAGCTCTGGAGGGGACAGCTCCTACAATGAGCAGTTCTTC
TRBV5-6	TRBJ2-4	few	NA	CASSLIGKNIQYF	TGTGCCAGCAGCTTGATCGGAAAAAACATTCAGTACTTC